This TCR beta chain was captured by sequencing in a study of blood T cell repertoires in COVID-19. Study overall: From the United States, Italy and Spain came samples of acute and convalescent COVID-19.

V dropped 7 bases and J dropped 7; count of bases not matched to a gene: 10. The CDR3 consists of 14 residues. The germline V gene has CDR1 MNHEY and CDR2 SMNVEV (reference sequence). Measured with immunoSEQ multiplex PCR; TCRdb has only the in-frame clones, and not every one. Of fewer than 500,000 clones detected, roughly 87% appear once; the ten largest clones hold roughly 0.72%. The study drew participants aged about 18 to 89 years from about two dozen US areas. Assignment of participants to cohorts was predicated upon participant-reported clinical history. Cohort 3 recovered donors had two negative PCRs, clearance, or symptom resolution.

This sequence joins TRBV27 and TRBJ1-2; 9 positions agree with TRBD1. Input material: PBMCs or T cells enriched from blood (not recorded which). This TCR was recovered from a woman aged 18 to 35 who had recovered from COVID-19. For the CDR3, the DNA is TGTGCCAGCATGACTCCGGGACAGGGACCTGGCTACACCTTC. Translating it yields CASMTPGQGPGYTF.